The following is a T cell receptor (beta chain) sequence with its context. TCRdb re-derived calls from the RT-PCR reads in MiXCR, one entry per CDR3 protein. This sample has hundreds of thousands of distinct CDR3 sequences, with 11% to 15% found just once. The germline V and J ends were trimmed by 6 bases and 2 bases, with 16 bases remaining between them. The CDR3 runs 16 residues. CDR1 is MDHEN, CDR2 SYDVKM, per germline. This sequence joins TRBV28 and TRBJ2-2; unclear D gene. This TCR derives from a female donor in good health, serving as a healthy control. Sequences were obtained from memory CD4+ T cells from blood. The CDR3 is CASRLGYNFNTGELFF. In DNA, the CDR3 is TGTGCCAGCAGGTTGGGCTACAATTTTAACACCGGGGAGCTGTTTTTT. The whole variable domain, remainder taken from reference TRBV28 and TRBJ2-2, is DVKVTQSSRYLVKRTGEKVFLECVQDMDHENMFWYRQDPGLGLRLIYFSYDVKMKEKGDIPEGYSVSREKKERFSLILESASTNQTSMYLCASRLGYNFNTGELFFGEGSRLTVL.